The TCR beta chain described here comes from a study of blood T cells in healthy people across ages. Study-level points and caveats: Per million T cells, TCR beta diversity dropped roughly linearly as age increased. More naive CD4+ cells and higher diversity marked long-lived donors relative to aged donors.

A note on this clonotype: Its target is not known.

A sample-barcoded 5' primer and a J-beta primer mix were used in a second PCR of roughly 6 to 11 cycles. Each CDR3 protein is one row after TCRdb ran MiXCR on the 5' RACE reads. This sample has hundreds of thousands of distinct CDR3 sequences, with 20% to 25% found just once. The sequence was collected from a man in his 70s in good health. The sample was blood.

The DNA of the CDR3 is TGCGCCAGCAGCTTGTCTCAGGGAGTTAGCGAGCAGTACTTC. Translation: CASSLSQGVSEQYF. The chain couples TRBV5-1 to TRBJ2-7; D may match TRBD1 or TRBD2 (5 bases each). The CDR3 has 14 residues. Germline V gene data show CDR1 as SGHRS and CDR2 as YFSETQ. Trimming stripped 1 base from V and 6 bases from J, with 14 bases between.